A selection of T cell receptor beta chains follows, all from one sample in a study of shared clonotypes between healthy human individuals. Assay used: immunoSEQ multiplex PCR; TCRdb lists only in-frame clones, some missing. The sample lists 2 million to 3 million clones, 80% to 95% seen once, with 0.36% in the top ten. The sequenced sample consisted of naive CD4+ T cells from PBMCs. These receptors came from a man in his late teens or twenties in good health. Some clones in this sample may be carry-over from other donors' samples. Both conserved end residues are part of each CDR3. D genes are given only for firm matches. Some rows mark clone size as missing; the rest say once, few, many or name a class of expanded clone.

abundance | j_gene | d_gene | v_gene | CDR3nt | CDR3aa
. | TRBJ1-2 | . | TRBV28 | TGTGCCAGCAGCAATACTGGACGGGGATATGGCTACACCTTC | CASSNTGRGYGYTF
. | TRBJ1-1 | TRBD1 | TRBV7-9 | TGTGCCAGCAGACCAAAGGCCGGACAGGGATCGGACACTGAAGCTTTCTTT | CASRPKAGQGSDTEAFF
. | TRBJ2-1 | TRBD1 | TRBV29-1 | TGCAGCGTTCCAGGGGGCCGCTACAATGAGCAGTTCTTC | CSVPGGRYNEQFF
. | TRBJ1-2 | . | TRBV29-1 | TGCAGCGTTGATCTATATGGCTACACCTTC | CSVDLYGYTF
. | TRBJ2-1 | TRBD2 | TRBV7-2 | TGTGCCAGCAGCTTATGGGCGGGAGTATTAAGCAATGAGCAGTTCTTC | CASSLWAGVLSNEQFF
once | TRBJ2-7 | TRBD2 | TRBV27 | TGTGCCAGCAGTTTATTAGCACTAGCGGGTTACGAGCAGTACTTC | CASSLLALAGYEQYF
. | TRBJ2-3 | . | TRBV5-1 | TGCGCCAGCAGCTTGCTAGCGTCTAGCACAGATACGCAGTATTTT | CASSLLASSTDTQYF
. | TRBJ2-5 | . | TRBV5-1 | TGCGCCAGCAGCTTGGAAGACCCTCAAGAGACCCAGTACTTC | CASSLEDPQETQYF
. | TRBJ2-5 | TRBD1 | TRBV4-1 | TGCGCCAGCAGCCAGACAGGGGTCGCGGAGACCCAGTACTTC | CASSQTGVAETQYF
. | TRBJ1-4 | . | TRBV6-5 | TGTGCCAGCAGTTACTCCTACACCGCAACTAATGAAAAACTGTTTTTT | CASSYSYTATNEKLFF
. | TRBJ1-3 | TRBD1 | TRBV27 | TGTGCCAGCAGTTTGCGACAGGGTGCCAACACCATATATTTT | CASSLRQGANTIYF
. | TRBJ2-7 | TRBD1 | TRBV5-1 | TGCGCCAGCAGCCCTGGGCAGGGGGCCTCCTACGAGCAGTACTTC | CASSPGQGASYEQYF
once | TRBJ2-1 | . | TRBV11-3 | TGTGCCAGCAGCTGGGCGGCGGAGGAGCAGTTCTTC | CASSWAAEEQFF
. | TRBJ2-1 | . | TRBV21-1 | TGTGCCAGCAGCCAACCTTCCGGGACTAGCGGGATTAGTGAGCAGTTCTTC | CASSQPSGTSGISEQFF
once | TRBJ1-1 | . | TRBV2 | TGTGCCAGCAGTGAAGCGTGGTCAGAAAGTGAAGCTTTCTTT | CASSEAWSESEAFF
once | TRBJ2-5 | TRBD2 | TRBV9 | TGTGCCAGCAGCGTAGAGGCGGGGGGCGGGTTCTCAGACAGACAAGAGACCCAGTACTTC | CASSVEAGGGFSDRQETQYF
. | TRBJ2-3 | TRBD2 | TRBV27 | TGTGCCAGCAGATCCGGGAGGTTCGATACGCAGTATTTT | CASRSGRFDTQYF
. | TRBJ2-7 | . | TRBV28 | TGTGCCATCTTCCAGAGGGGGGCGCAGCCGGCGGACGAGCAGTACTTC | CAIFQRGAQPADEQYF
. | TRBJ1-4 | TRBD1 | TRBV6-6 | TGTGCCAGCAGTTACGGCGGCAGGGGGTTCGAAAAACTGTTTTTT | CASSYGGRGFEKLFF
once | TRBJ2-7 | TRBD2 | TRBV27 | TGTGCCAGCAGCCAGCGGACTAGCGGGAGGGCCCCGCCGCCGCGGGAGCAGTACTTC | CASSQRTSGRAPPPREQYF
. | TRBJ1-1 | TRBD1 | TRBV6-1 | TGTGCCAGCAGTGGGGCCGGGACAGTGAACACTGAAGCTTTCTTT | CASSGAGTVNTEAFF
. | TRBJ1-5 | . | TRBV19 | TGTGCCAGTAGTACCATAGGGGGGGATACCTCCAATCAGCCCCAGCATTTT | CASSTIGGDTSNQPQHF
. | TRBJ2-3 | TRBD1 | TRBV5-1 | TGCGCCAGCAGCGGGGGACAGGGGCTCGCAGATACGCAGTATTTT | CASSGGQGLADTQYF
. | TRBJ1-1 | TRBD1 | TRBV28 | TGTGCCAGCAGTGGGGGGGACAGGGAAGGCACTGAAGCTTTCTTT | CASSGGDREGTEAFF